This entry is about one T cell receptor (beta chain). The antigen is not known. The data originate from a study of cytomegalovirus exposure and HLA in healthy donors. Germline V gene data show CDR1 as MNHNS and CDR2 as SASEGT. This CDR3 is built from 15 residues. After removal of 4 bases from V and 12 bases from J, the junction contained 12 bases not matched to a gene. The PCR had 60 Vbeta and 13 Jbeta primers. The protocol was immunoSEQ multiplex PCR, while the TCRdb copy is restricted to in-frame clones and leaves out a portion. The data hold about 140,000 clones, with 80% observed a single time. Findings and caveats of the study: Several of the most significant clusters appeared, in a later analysis, to be linked to common viral pathogens.

The clonotype was recovered from a man in his fifties or sixties in good health and CMV-seronegative. The V call is TRBV6-1, the J call TRBJ2-6; 7 bases fit TRBD1. The sample consisted of PBMCs. CDR3 nucleotides: TGTGCCAGCAGTGCTCGACAGGGCGCGACCGCCGTCCTGACTTTC. As protein: CASSARQGATAVLTF.